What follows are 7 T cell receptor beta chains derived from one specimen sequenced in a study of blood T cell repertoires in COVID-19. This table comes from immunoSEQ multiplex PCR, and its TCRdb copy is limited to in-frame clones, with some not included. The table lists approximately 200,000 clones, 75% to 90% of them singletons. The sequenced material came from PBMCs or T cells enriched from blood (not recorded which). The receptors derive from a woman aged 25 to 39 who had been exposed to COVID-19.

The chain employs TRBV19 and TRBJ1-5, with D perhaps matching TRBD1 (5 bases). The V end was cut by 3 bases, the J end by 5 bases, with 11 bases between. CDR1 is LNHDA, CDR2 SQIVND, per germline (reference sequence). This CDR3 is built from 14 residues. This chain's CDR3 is CASSILTAYQPQHF. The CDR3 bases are TGTGCCAGTAGTATTTTGACAGCCTATCAGCCCCAGCATTTT.

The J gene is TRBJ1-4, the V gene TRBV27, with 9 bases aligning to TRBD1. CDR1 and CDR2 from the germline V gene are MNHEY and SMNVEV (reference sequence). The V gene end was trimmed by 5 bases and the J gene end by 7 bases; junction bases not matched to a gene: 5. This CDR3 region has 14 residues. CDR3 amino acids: CASSPGDRVEKLFF. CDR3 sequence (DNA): TGTGCCAGCAGTCCCGGGGACAGGGTTGAAAAACTGTTTTTT.

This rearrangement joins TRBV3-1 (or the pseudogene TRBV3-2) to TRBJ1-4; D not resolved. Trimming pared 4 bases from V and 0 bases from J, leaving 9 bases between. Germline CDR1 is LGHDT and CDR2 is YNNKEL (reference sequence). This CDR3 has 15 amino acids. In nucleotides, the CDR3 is TGTGCCAGCAGCCGAGGTAGTACAACTAATGAAAAACTGTTTTTT. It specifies CASSRGSTTNEKLFF.

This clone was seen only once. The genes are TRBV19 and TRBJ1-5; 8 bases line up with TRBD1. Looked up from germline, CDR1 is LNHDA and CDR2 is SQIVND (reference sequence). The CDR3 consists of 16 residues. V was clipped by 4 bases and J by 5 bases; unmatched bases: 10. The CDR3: CASSTNRQGTYQPQHF. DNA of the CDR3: TGTGCCAGTAGTACCAATAGACAGGGGACTTATCAGCCCCAGCATTTT. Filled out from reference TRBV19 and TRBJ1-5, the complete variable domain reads DGGITQSPKYLFRKEGQNVTLSCEQNLNHDAMYWYRQDPGQGLRLIYYSQIVNDFQKGDIAEGYSVSREKKESFPLTVTSAQKNPTAFYLCASSTNRQGTYQPQHFGDGTRLSIL.

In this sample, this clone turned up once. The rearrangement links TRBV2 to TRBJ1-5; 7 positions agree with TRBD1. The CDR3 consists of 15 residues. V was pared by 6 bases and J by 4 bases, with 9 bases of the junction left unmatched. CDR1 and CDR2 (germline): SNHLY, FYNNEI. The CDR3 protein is CASRPTGTANQPQHF. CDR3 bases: TGTGCCAGCAGACCGACCGGGACAGCTAATCAGCCCCAGCATTTT.

The CDR3, as DNA: TGTGCCAGCATGAGGAGGGCCGGGGAGCTGTTTTTT. Amino acids: CASMRRAGELFF. The chain uses TRBV2 and TRBJ2-2; D perhaps matches TRBD2 (6 bases). The CDR3 runs 12 residues. Germline lookup yields CDR1 SNHLY and CDR2 FYNNEI. Trimming stripped 7 bases from V and 6 bases from J, with 9 bases between.

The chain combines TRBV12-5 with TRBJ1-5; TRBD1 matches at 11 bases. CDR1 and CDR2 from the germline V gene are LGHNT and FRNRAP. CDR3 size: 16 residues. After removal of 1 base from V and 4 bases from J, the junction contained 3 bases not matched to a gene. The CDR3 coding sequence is TGTGCTAGTGGTTTGGGGACAGGGGGCCGGAATCAGCCCCAGCATTTT. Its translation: CASGLGTGGRNQPQHF.